This T cell receptor (beta chain) originates from a study of neurological immune-mediated disorders. Unsorted libraries were generated from 2 million PBMCs held at -80 degrees C. This CDR3 has 16 residues. From germline, CDR1 is SGDLS and CDR2 YYNGEE. A note on this clonotype: At one end the junction does not follow the germline gene, possibly because of a read error.

It was by 5'RACE with 10-nucleotide random UMIs that the cDNA was made. TCRdb called the 5' RACE reads again in MiXCR, with one record for every CDR3 protein. The table lists 27,000 or so distinct CDR3 sequences, approximately 21% of them singletons, with roughly 16% in the top ten. The chain has TRBV9 and TRBJ1-1; D call uncertain. The sequenced material came from PBMCs. The TCR comes from a woman in her sixties or seventies in good health. The CDR3 DNA sequence: TGTGCCAGAAGCGTACAAGCCCCCGGTGGGAACACTGAAGCTTTCTTT. This sequence encodes CARSVQAPGGNTEAFF.